The source of this TCR beta chain is a study of OX40 agonist ivuxolimab in advanced cancers. With respect to the entire study: Ivuxolimab, which targeted the costimulatory receptor OX40 (CD134), was an agonistic, fully human IgG2 monoclonal antibody. Intravenous ivuxolimab was administered to patients every 2 weeks at six dose levels: 0.01, 0.1, 0.3, 1.5, 3 and 10 mg/kg. Among the approximately 50 dose-escalation patients, some 19 had hepatocellular carcinoma, approximately 15 melanoma, 9 renal cell carcinoma and 9 head and neck cancer. In the dose-escalation cohort, 70% to 90% of patients were male, and the mean age was around 65 years with a range of roughly 23 to 79. Prior anti-PD-1, anti-PD-L1 or anti-CTLA-4 therapy was permitted, and checkpoint inhibitors had been received by around 39% of dose-escalation patients. Partial responses occurred in three dose-escalation patients, of whom one had hepatocellular carcinoma and two had cutaneous melanoma. The point of sequencing TCRbeta in the periphery was to test whether ivuxolimab changed TCR sequence diversity and drove clonal T-cell expansion. The monotherapy dose-escalation portion (N ≈ 50 patients) of the phase I ivuxolimab trial is reported in the paper. Points the paper makes about the study in general: After ivuxolimab, expanded clones were on average more numerous among CD8+ T cells than among CD4+ T cells. In the 0.1-3.0 mg/kg groups, partial responders had among the lowest normalized peripheral clonal expansion, particularly in CD8+ T cells. Low levels of normalized T-cell clonal expansion were also shown by some nonresponding patients. At doses from 0.1 to 3.0 mg/kg, clonal expansion was seen in both CD4+ and CD8+ blood T cells between baseline and week 6. Which antigens the clonally expanded peripheral T cells were specific for was not determined.

The trial excluded patients who had a history of autoimmune disease or who were on systemic immunosuppression. Peripheral blood for TCR sequencing was collected from all dose cohorts at baseline, on cycle 4 day 1, and on cycle 7 day 1. The samples were drawn from a first-in-human, open-label, multicenter phase I dose-escalation trial of ivuxolimab. Adults with locally advanced or metastatic melanoma, renal cell carcinoma, hepatocellular carcinoma or head and neck squamous cell carcinoma were enrolled in the trial. Before TCR sequencing, CD4+ T cells and CD8+ T cells from peripheral blood were sorted into separate populations. To sequence the TCRbeta CDR3 region, genomic DNA was isolated from the sorted cells. The immunoSEQ Assay was used to sequence the TCRbeta CDR3 regions. Sourced from immuneACCESS, this table was stored by TCRdb with only in-frame sequences that have V and J called. A share of the clones is absent; for the studies checked, an unresolved V gene accounts for under half, and the remainder has no known explanation. The sample table records more than 75,000 clones; roughly 88% of these occur just once. The biggest ten clones account for less than 6% of the sample.

From a lookup of the germline V gene, CDR1 and CDR2 are MGHRA and YSYEKL. The CDR3 sequence holds 15 residues, the cysteine and phenylalanine included. Just CDR3 DNA is preserved here, 45 bases in frame from base 1. Trimming at the junction amounts to 7 bases on V and 2 bases on J, and the germline ends lie 17 bases apart. As concerns this clone: What this receptor recognizes is not known. Base qualities are missing; no much larger clone stands one base away.

This TCR was sampled from an adult with an advanced solid tumor such as melanoma, head and neck, liver or kidney cancer. Material: CD4+ or CD8+ T cells sorted from blood, obtained in a trial of the OX40 agonist ivuxolimab. The chain joins TRBV4-1 to TRBJ1-2; matching of 5 bases hints at TRBD1 as the D gene. The DNA reads as follows: TGCGCCAGCACCCTCGACTTGGCAGGGAACTATGGCTACACCTTC. Translation gives CASTLDLAGNYGYTF.